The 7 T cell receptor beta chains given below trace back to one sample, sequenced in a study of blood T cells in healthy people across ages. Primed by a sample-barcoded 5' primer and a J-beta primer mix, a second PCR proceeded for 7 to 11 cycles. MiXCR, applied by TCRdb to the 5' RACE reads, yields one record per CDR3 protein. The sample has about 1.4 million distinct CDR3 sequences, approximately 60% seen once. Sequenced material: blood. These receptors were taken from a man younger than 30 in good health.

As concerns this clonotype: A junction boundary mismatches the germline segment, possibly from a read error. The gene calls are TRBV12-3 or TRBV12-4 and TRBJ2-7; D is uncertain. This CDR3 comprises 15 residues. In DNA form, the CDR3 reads TGTGCCAGCAGTCCGCTACCGGGTAAATCCTCCGAGCAGTACTTC. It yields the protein CASSPLPGKSSEQYF.

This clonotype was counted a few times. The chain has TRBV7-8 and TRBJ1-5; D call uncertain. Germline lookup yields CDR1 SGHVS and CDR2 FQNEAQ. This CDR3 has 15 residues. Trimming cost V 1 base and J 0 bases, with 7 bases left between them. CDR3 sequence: CASSLVARSNQPQHF. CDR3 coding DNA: TGTGCCAGCAGCTTAGTCGCCCGTAGCAATCAGCCCCAGCATTTT.

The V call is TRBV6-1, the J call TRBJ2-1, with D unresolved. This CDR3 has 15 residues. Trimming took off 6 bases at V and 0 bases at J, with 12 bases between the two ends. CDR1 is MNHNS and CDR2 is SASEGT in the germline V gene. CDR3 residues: CASRASASSYNEQFF. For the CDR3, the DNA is TGTGCCAGCAGAGCAAGCGCGAGCTCCTACAATGAGCAGTTCTTC.

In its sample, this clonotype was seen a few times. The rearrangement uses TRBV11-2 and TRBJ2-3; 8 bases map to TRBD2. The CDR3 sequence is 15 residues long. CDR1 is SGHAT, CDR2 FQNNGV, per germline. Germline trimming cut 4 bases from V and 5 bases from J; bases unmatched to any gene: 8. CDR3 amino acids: CASSSQREIKDTQYF. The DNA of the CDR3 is TGTGCCAGCAGCTCTCAGCGGGAGATAAAAGATACGCAGTATTTT.

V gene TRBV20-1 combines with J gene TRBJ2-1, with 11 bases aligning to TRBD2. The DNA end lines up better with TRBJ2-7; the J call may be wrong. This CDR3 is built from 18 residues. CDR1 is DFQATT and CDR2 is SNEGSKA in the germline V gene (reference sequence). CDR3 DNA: TGCAGTGCCAACTCTCCACTAGCGGGGGCCAGCTCCTACAATGAGCAGTACTTC. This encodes CSANSPLAGASSYNEQYF.

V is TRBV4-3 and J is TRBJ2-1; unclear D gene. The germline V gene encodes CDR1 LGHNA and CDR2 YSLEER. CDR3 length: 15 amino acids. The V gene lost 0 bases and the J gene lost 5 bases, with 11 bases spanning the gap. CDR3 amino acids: CASSQDLSPDNEQFF. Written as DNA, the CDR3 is TGCGCCAGCAGCCAAGATCTATCTCCCGACAATGAGCAGTTCTTC.

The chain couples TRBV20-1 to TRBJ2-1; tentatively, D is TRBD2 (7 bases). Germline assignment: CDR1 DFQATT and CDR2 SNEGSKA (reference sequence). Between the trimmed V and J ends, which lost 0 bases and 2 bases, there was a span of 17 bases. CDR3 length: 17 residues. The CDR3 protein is CSAREATRGAPYNEQFF. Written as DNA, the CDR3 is TGCAGTGCTAGAGAAGCCACCCGGGGGGCCCCCTACAATGAGCAGTTCTTC.